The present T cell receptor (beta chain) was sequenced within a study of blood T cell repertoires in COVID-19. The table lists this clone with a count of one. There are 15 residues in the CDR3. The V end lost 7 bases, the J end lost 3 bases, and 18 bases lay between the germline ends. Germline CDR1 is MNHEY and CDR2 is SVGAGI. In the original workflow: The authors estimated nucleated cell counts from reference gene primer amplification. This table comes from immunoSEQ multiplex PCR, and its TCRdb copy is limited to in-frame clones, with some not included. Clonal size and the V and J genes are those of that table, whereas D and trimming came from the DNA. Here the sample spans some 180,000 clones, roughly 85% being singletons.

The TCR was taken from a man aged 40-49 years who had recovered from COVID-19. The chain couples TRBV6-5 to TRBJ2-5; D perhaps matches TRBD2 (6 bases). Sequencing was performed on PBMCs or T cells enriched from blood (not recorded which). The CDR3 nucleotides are TGTGCCAGCAAACGGGTGTTGGGAGGCGAAGAGACCCAGTACTTC. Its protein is CASKRVLGGEETQYF.